This T cell receptor (beta chain) stems from a study of blood T cell repertoires in COVID-19. Overall study: Some COVID-19 samples were acute and others convalescent; all came from the United States, Italy and Spain. Sample material is recorded as cDNA or gDNA derived from T cells, B-cell-depleted T cells, or PBMCs.

V lost 9 bases and J 4 bases, leaving 12 bases between the germline ends. Germline assignment: CDR1 SGHVS and CDR2 FQNEAQ. The CDR3 covers 13 residues. The authors' processing: Using reference gene primer amplification, nucleated cell counts were estimated. Assay: immunoSEQ multiplex PCR; the TCRdb copy retains only in-frame clones and omits some. V and J calls and clone size are those listed in that table; D and trimming were worked out from the DNA. The sample has 120,000 or so clones, around nine tenths seen once; the top ten hold approximately 3.7%. Sequencing was done on a sample of peripheral blood. This TCR was recovered from a man aged 50-60 years with active COVID-19. The chain links TRBV7-8 to TRBJ2-2, with a weak D call TRBD1 (6 bases). The CDR3 spells CASRGGGTGELFF. CDR3 DNA: TGTGCCAGTCGAGGGGGTGGCACCGGGGAGCTGTTTTTT.